Listed below are T cell receptor beta chains from one sample, sequenced in a study of T-cell memory formation after mild COVID-19. Each CDR3 protein is one row after TCRdb ran MiXCR on the 5' RACE reads. The sample includes about 100,000 distinct CDR3 sequences, 11% of them seen just once. The material sequenced was PBMCs or a T cell subset sorted from them (not recorded which). These receptors came from a man aged 18 to 30 who had mild COVID-19 (a few samples of this study predate the infection). Cell type and time point are not known. Each CDR3 is given with its conserved first and last residue. Each record gives: CDR3 length, V gene, J gene, D gene, clone size, CDR3 DNA, CDR3 protein. D genes are given only for firm matches. Only part of the rows carry a size: once, few, many, or a class if the clone is expanded.

cdr3_length: 15; v_call: TRBV7-9; j_call: TRBJ2-1; d_call: TRBD2; clone_size: few; cdr3_nt: TGTGCCAGCAGTTATCCCGGGACTAGTTACAATGAGCAGTTCTTC; cdr3_aa: CASSYPGTSYNEQFF
cdr3_length: 12; v_call: TRBV5-1; j_call: TRBJ2-5; d_call: .; clone_size: many; cdr3_nt: TGCGCCAGCAGCTCCCTTCAAGAGACCCAGTACTTC; cdr3_aa: CASSSLQETQYF
cdr3_length: 13; v_call: TRBV29-1; j_call: TRBJ1-2; d_call: .; clone_size: .; cdr3_nt: TGCAGCGTTGTTTCAGGGAAAAACTATGGCTACACCTTC; cdr3_aa: CSVVSGKNYGYTF
cdr3_length: 13; v_call: TRBV9; j_call: TRBJ1-2; d_call: TRBD1; clone_size: .; cdr3_nt: TGTGCCAGCGGACAGGGGGCGGGCTATGGCTACACCTTC; cdr3_aa: CASGQGAGYGYTF
cdr3_length: 12; v_call: TRBV10-3; j_call: TRBJ2-6; d_call: .; clone_size: .; cdr3_nt: TGTGCCATCTTAAGAGGGGCCAACGTCCTGACTTTC; cdr3_aa: CAILRGANVLTF
cdr3_length: 15; v_call: TRBV24-1; j_call: TRBJ1-3; d_call: .; clone_size: .; cdr3_nt: TGTGCCACCAGTGGCGCCGACAGGTGGGGAAACACCATATATTTT; cdr3_aa: CATSGADRWGNTIYF
cdr3_length: 16; v_call: TRBV5-1; j_call: TRBJ2-1; d_call: .; clone_size: .; cdr3_nt: TGCGCCAGCAGCTTGGGTTTTAAGGGGACCTACAATGAGCAGTTCTTC; cdr3_aa: CASSLGFKGTYNEQFF
cdr3_length: 13; v_call: TRBV6-5; j_call: TRBJ1-3; d_call: TRBD1; clone_size: few; cdr3_nt: TGTGCCAGCAGTTACCGGCAGGGGGACACCATATATTTT; cdr3_aa: CASSYRQGDTIYF
cdr3_length: 16; v_call: TRBV2; j_call: TRBJ2-2; d_call: .; clone_size: .; cdr3_nt: TGTGCCAGCCAAGGAGCCGGGACAAAGGGTACCGGGGAGCTGTTTTTT; cdr3_aa: CASQGAGTKGTGELFF
cdr3_length: 13; v_call: TRBV29-1; j_call: TRBJ2-7; d_call: TRBD1; clone_size: few; cdr3_nt: TGCAGCGTTGAGGCAGGGGGCGAGTACGAGCAGTACTTC; cdr3_aa: CSVEAGGEYEQYF
cdr3_length: 15; v_call: TRBV6-6; j_call: TRBJ1-4; d_call: .; clone_size: few; cdr3_nt: TGTGCCAGCAGCCCCGGCTCGTTGTGGAATGAAAAACTGTTTTTT; cdr3_aa: CASSPGSLWNEKLFF
cdr3_length: 12; v_call: TRBV29-1; j_call: TRBJ2-7; d_call: .; clone_size: .; cdr3_nt: TGCAGCGTGCTAACCCTGATGGGCGAGCAGTACTTC; cdr3_aa: CSVLTLMGEQYF
cdr3_length: 12; v_call: TRBV7-2; j_call: TRBJ2-7; d_call: .; clone_size: .; cdr3_nt: TGTGCCAGCAGCGAAGCCACCTACGAGCAGTACTTC; cdr3_aa: CASSEATYEQYF
cdr3_length: 17; v_call: TRBV15; j_call: TRBJ2-4; d_call: .; clone_size: few; cdr3_nt: TGTGCCACCAGCAGAGAAACAGGGTCGGGGGAGAGGAACATTCAGTACTTC; cdr3_aa: CATSRETGSGERNIQYF
cdr3_length: 12; v_call: TRBV4-1; j_call: TRBJ1-2; d_call: .; clone_size: .; cdr3_nt: TGCGCCAGCAGCCAAGCCGTGGGGGGCTACACCTTC; cdr3_aa: CASSQAVGGYTF
cdr3_length: 16; v_call: TRBV4-1; j_call: TRBJ2-3; d_call: TRBD2; clone_size: few; cdr3_nt: TGCGCCAGCAGCCAGGACCTAGCGGGGCGCACAGATACGCAGTATTTT; cdr3_aa: CASSQDLAGRTDTQYF
cdr3_length: 15; v_call: TRBV9; j_call: TRBJ2-7; d_call: .; clone_size: .; cdr3_nt: TGTGCCAGCAGCGTCGGAGGGACAGTGGGTTACGAGCAGTACTTC; cdr3_aa: CASSVGGTVGYEQYF
cdr3_length: 13; v_call: TRBV6-2/TRBV6-3; j_call: TRBJ1-1; d_call: .; clone_size: few; cdr3_nt: TGTGCCAGCAGTTACTCCCTTATGACTGAAGCTTTCTTT; cdr3_aa: CASSYSLMTEAFF
cdr3_length: 18; v_call: TRBV24-1; j_call: TRBJ2-2; d_call: .; clone_size: .; cdr3_nt: TGTGCCACCAGTGATTTGAACATCCTCCGTACTAACACCGGGGAGCTGTTTTTT; cdr3_aa: CATSDLNILRTNTGELFF
cdr3_length: 15; v_call: TRBV7-6; j_call: TRBJ2-1; d_call: .; clone_size: .; cdr3_nt: TGTGCCAGCAGCTTAGCCCCCCGTTTCCGGGGAAATCAGTTCTTC; cdr3_aa: CASSLAPRFRGNQFF
cdr3_length: 13; v_call: TRBV12-3/TRBV12-4; j_call: TRBJ2-2; d_call: TRBD1; clone_size: few; cdr3_nt: TGTGCCAGCAGTTTAGTGGGACAGGGGGAGCTGTTTTTT; cdr3_aa: CASSLVGQGELFF
cdr3_length: 15; v_call: TRBV6-2/TRBV6-3; j_call: TRBJ1-6; d_call: .; clone_size: few; cdr3_nt: TGTGCCAGCATCCGGGAGAGCTCCTATAATTCACCCCTCCACTTT; cdr3_aa: CASIRESSYNSPLHF
cdr3_length: 17; v_call: TRBV20-1; j_call: TRBJ2-3; d_call: TRBD2; clone_size: .; cdr3_nt: TGCAGTGCTCCCTTGGGCGGGGGGGCCGTATCGACAGATACGCAGTATTTT; cdr3_aa: CSAPLGGGAVSTDTQYF
cdr3_length: 14; v_call: TRBV4-2; j_call: TRBJ2-1; d_call: TRBD2; clone_size: few; cdr3_nt: TGTGCCAGCAGCCCGCATGGGGGGGATAATGAGCAGTTCTTC; cdr3_aa: CASSPHGGDNEQFF
cdr3_length: 11; v_call: TRBV20-1; j_call: TRBJ1-1; d_call: .; clone_size: .; cdr3_nt: TGCAGTGCGTCCGATTTCACTGAAGCTTTCTTT; cdr3_aa: CSASDFTEAFF
cdr3_length: 14; v_call: TRBV5-1; j_call: TRBJ1-5; d_call: .; clone_size: .; cdr3_nt: TGCGCCAGCAGCTTGGTCCAGGGAGGGAAGCCCCAGCATTTT; cdr3_aa: CASSLVQGGKPQHF
cdr3_length: 12; v_call: TRBV12-3/TRBV12-4; j_call: TRBJ2-4; d_call: .; clone_size: many; cdr3_nt: TGTGCCAGCAGTTTGGCAGGGCCCTTTCAGTACTTC; cdr3_aa: CASSLAGPFQYF
cdr3_length: 16; v_call: TRBV3-1; j_call: TRBJ1-3; d_call: .; clone_size: many; cdr3_nt: TGTGCCAGCAGCCAGACAGGACTTATCTCTGGAAACACCATATATTTT; cdr3_aa: CASSQTGLISGNTIYF
cdr3_length: 15; v_call: TRBV11-3; j_call: TRBJ2-5; d_call: .; clone_size: .; cdr3_nt: TGTGCCAGCAGCTCGACATCAGGTACCAAGGAGACCCAGTACTTC; cdr3_aa: CASSSTSGTKETQYF
cdr3_length: 14; v_call: TRBV27; j_call: TRBJ2-1; d_call: TRBD1; clone_size: .; cdr3_nt: TGTGCCAGCAGTCGGTCGACAGGGGGAAATGAGCAGTTCTTC; cdr3_aa: CASSRSTGGNEQFF
cdr3_length: 16; v_call: TRBV6-5; j_call: TRBJ2-2; d_call: TRBD2; clone_size: .; cdr3_nt: TGTGCCAGCAGAAACCGACTAGCGGAGGACACCGGGGAGCTGTTTTTT; cdr3_aa: CASRNRLAEDTGELFF
cdr3_length: 16; v_call: TRBV9; j_call: TRBJ2-3; d_call: .; clone_size: few; cdr3_nt: TGTGCCAGCAGCGTAGGGGGTGGCGGGGCCGGAGATACGCAGTATTTT; cdr3_aa: CASSVGGGGAGDTQYF
cdr3_length: 15; v_call: TRBV2; j_call: TRBJ2-2; d_call: .; clone_size: few; cdr3_nt: TGTGCCAGCAGTGACTTCGGAGGGGCGACCGGGGAGCTGTTTTTT; cdr3_aa: CASSDFGGATGELFF
cdr3_length: 18; v_call: TRBV20-1; j_call: TRBJ1-3; d_call: .; clone_size: many; cdr3_nt: TGCAGTGCTAGAGTTCTTCGGGTCGACCGCTACTCTGGAAACACCATATATTTT; cdr3_aa: CSARVLRVDRYSGNTIYF
cdr3_length: 17; v_call: TRBV6-2/TRBV6-3; j_call: TRBJ2-5; d_call: .; clone_size: few; cdr3_nt: TGTGCCAGCAGTTACTGGGACATCACCCCACCACCAGAGACCCAGTACTTC; cdr3_aa: CASSYWDITPPPETQYF
cdr3_length: 12; v_call: TRBV20-1; j_call: TRBJ2-1; d_call: .; clone_size: .; cdr3_nt: TGCAGTGCTAGAGATCAGCGGCGTGAGCAGTTCTTC; cdr3_aa: CSARDQRREQFF
cdr3_length: 13; v_call: TRBV15; j_call: TRBJ1-4; d_call: .; clone_size: few; cdr3_nt: TGTGCCACCAGCAGAGTTGCCGTAGAAAAACTGTTTTTT; cdr3_aa: CATSRVAVEKLFF
cdr3_length: 13; v_call: TRBV20-1; j_call: TRBJ1-2; d_call: .; clone_size: many; cdr3_nt: TGCAGTGCTAGAGATCTAACAGAATATGGCTACACCTTC; cdr3_aa: CSARDLTEYGYTF
cdr3_length: 14; v_call: TRBV5-1; j_call: TRBJ2-7; d_call: .; clone_size: few; cdr3_nt: TGCGCCAGCAAGCCGGAAGATCTTATCTACGAGCAGTACTTC; cdr3_aa: CASKPEDLIYEQYF
cdr3_length: 15; v_call: TRBV9; j_call: TRBJ1-5; d_call: .; clone_size: .; cdr3_nt: TGTGCCAGCAGCGAAGAAGGGGAGAGCAATCAGCCCCAGCATTTT; cdr3_aa: CASSEEGESNQPQHF
cdr3_length: 15; v_call: TRBV24-1; j_call: TRBJ2-3; d_call: .; clone_size: .; cdr3_nt: TGTGCCACCCCCGGGACTGAAGATAGCACAGATACGCAGTATTTT; cdr3_aa: CATPGTEDSTDTQYF
cdr3_length: 12; v_call: TRBV9; j_call: TRBJ2-1; d_call: .; clone_size: .; cdr3_nt: TGTGCCAGCAGCGGGCTGGGGAATGAGCAGTTCTTC; cdr3_aa: CASSGLGNEQFF
cdr3_length: 12; v_call: TRBV29-1; j_call: TRBJ1-1; d_call: TRBD1; clone_size: few; cdr3_nt: TGCAGCGTATGGACAGGCCGCACTGAAGCTTTCTTT; cdr3_aa: CSVWTGRTEAFF
cdr3_length: 16; v_call: TRBV25-1; j_call: TRBJ1-1; d_call: .; clone_size: .; cdr3_nt: TGTGCCAGCAGTGGAGGGGTACGGACCTTGAACACTGAAGCTTTCTTT; cdr3_aa: CASSGGVRTLNTEAFF
cdr3_length: 16; v_call: TRBV12-3/TRBV12-4; j_call: TRBJ2-3; d_call: TRBD2; clone_size: .; cdr3_nt: TGTGCCAGCAGTACTAGCGGGGGGTACCCGAGTCATACGCAGTATTTT; cdr3_aa: CASSTSGGYPSHTQYF
cdr3_length: 17; v_call: TRBV12-3/TRBV12-4; j_call: TRBJ2-2; d_call: TRBD2; clone_size: few; cdr3_nt: TGTGCCAGCAGAAATCTAGCGGGGGGCGAGAACACCGGGGAGCTGTTTTTT; cdr3_aa: CASRNLAGGENTGELFF
cdr3_length: 13; v_call: TRBV6-2/TRBV6-3; j_call: TRBJ1-5; d_call: .; clone_size: few; cdr3_nt: TGTGCCAGCAGTTACTCGGGACCGAGGGCCCAGCATTTT; cdr3_aa: CASSYSGPRAQHF
cdr3_length: 15; v_call: TRBV20-1; j_call: TRBJ2-1; d_call: .; clone_size: few; cdr3_nt: TGCAGTGCTAGCAATCCCTCTTACTCCTACAATGAGCAGTTCTTC; cdr3_aa: CSASNPSYSYNEQFF
cdr3_length: 17; v_call: TRBV7-8; j_call: TRBJ2-5; d_call: .; clone_size: .; cdr3_nt: TGTGCCAGCAGCTTGGGAGTCTCTAGGGGGTTAGGGGAGACCCAGTACTTC; cdr3_aa: CASSLGVSRGLGETQYF